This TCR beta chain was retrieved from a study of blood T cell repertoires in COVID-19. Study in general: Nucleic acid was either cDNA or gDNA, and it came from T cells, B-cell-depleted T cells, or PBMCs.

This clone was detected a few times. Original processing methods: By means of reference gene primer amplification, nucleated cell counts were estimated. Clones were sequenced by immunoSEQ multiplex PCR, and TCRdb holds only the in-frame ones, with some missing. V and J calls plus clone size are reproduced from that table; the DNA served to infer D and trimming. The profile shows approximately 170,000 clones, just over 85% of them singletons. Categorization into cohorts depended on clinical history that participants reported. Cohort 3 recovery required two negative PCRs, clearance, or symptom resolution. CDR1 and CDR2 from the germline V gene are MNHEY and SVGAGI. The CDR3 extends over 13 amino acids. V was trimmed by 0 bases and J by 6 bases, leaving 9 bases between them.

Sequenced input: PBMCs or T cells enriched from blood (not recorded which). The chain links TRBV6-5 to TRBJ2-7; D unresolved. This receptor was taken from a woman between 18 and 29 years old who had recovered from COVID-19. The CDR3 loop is CASSYSPRSEQYF. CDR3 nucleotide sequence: TGTGCCAGCAGTTACTCGCCCCGGAGCGAGCAGTACTTC.